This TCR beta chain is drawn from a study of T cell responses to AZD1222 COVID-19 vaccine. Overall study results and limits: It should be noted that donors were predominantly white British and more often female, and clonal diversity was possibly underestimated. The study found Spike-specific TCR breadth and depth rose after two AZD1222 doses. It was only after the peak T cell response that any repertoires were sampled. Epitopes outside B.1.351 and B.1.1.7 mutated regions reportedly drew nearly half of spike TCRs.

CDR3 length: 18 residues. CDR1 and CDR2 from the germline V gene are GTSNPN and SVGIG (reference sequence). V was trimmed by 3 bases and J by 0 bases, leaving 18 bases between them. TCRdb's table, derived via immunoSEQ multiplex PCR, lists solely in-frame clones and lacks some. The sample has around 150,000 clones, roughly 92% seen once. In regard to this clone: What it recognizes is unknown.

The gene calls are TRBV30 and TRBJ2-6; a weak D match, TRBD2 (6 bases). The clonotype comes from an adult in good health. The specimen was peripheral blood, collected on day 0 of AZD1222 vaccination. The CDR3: CAWREPSGDFSGANVLTF. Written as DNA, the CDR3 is TGTGCCTGGAGGGAACCTTCGGGGGATTTCTCTGGGGCCAACGTCCTGACTTTC.